This note documents a single TCR beta chain sequence. J lost 6 bases, V lost 6 bases, and 7 bases had no gene match. The CDR3 totals 13 residues. This entry belongs to a study of blood T cell repertoires in COVID-19. This table comes from immunoSEQ multiplex PCR, and its TCRdb copy is limited to in-frame clones, with some not included. The data show 85,000 to 130,000 clones, with roughly 82% seen just once and 4.8% held by the top ten. Sequenced input: peripheral blood. The chain is built from TRBV12-3 or TRBV12-4 and TRBJ2-5; TRBD2 matches 7 bases. This TCR was sampled from a man aged 55 to 70 with acute or convalescent COVID-19. The CDR3, as DNA: TGTGCCAGCAGCCCGGGAGGCATGCAGACCCAGTACTTC. The encoded protein is CASSPGGMQTQYF.